This section outlines one T cell receptor (beta chain) sequence together with its context. Its specificity is not known. Prepared TCR beta cDNA libraries contained unique molecular identifiers. Input amounts of 1 to 10 million T cells were used. These gave 500,000 or so cDNA molecules, so each molecule approximated one T cell. One entry per CDR3 protein, called by TCRdb with MiXCR from the PCR reads. Altogether 550,000 to 700,000 distinct CDR3 sequences are present, about 44% being singletons, with the ten largest covering more than 1.5%. The sample belongs to a study of post-analysis software for immune sequencing data. Study information: The courses of disease that were included comprised relapsing-remitting, secondary progressive and progressive-relapsing multiple sclerosis.

Study-wide points: About five TRBV segments, including TRBV5-6, TRBV5-1 and TRBV20-1, were more frequent in patients than controls. Among multiple sclerosis patients, normalized Chao1 diversity was significantly below that of controls. Samples sharing a preparation batch grouped tightly together when assessed by F measure.

The CDR3 runs 13 residues. The V gene end was trimmed by 4 bases and the J gene end by 4 bases; junction bases not matched to a gene: 6. The germline gives CDR1 SQVTM, CDR2 ANQGSEA. The chain links TRBV29-1 to TRBJ1-2; TRBD1 matches at 7 bases. The sequence was obtained from a girl aged 10-17 years with multiple sclerosis. Sequencing used blood. DNA of the CDR3: TGCAGCGTTGCCCCGGGGACAGCCTATGGCTACACCTTC. Its translation is CSVAPGTAYGYTF. Full variable domain (missing parts from reference TRBV29-1 and TRBJ1-2): SAVISQKPSRDICQRGTSLTIQCQVDSQVTMMFWYRQQPGQSLTLIATANQGSEATYESGFVIDKFPISRPNLTFSTLTVSNMSPEDSSIYLCSVAPGTAYGYTFGSGTRLTVV.